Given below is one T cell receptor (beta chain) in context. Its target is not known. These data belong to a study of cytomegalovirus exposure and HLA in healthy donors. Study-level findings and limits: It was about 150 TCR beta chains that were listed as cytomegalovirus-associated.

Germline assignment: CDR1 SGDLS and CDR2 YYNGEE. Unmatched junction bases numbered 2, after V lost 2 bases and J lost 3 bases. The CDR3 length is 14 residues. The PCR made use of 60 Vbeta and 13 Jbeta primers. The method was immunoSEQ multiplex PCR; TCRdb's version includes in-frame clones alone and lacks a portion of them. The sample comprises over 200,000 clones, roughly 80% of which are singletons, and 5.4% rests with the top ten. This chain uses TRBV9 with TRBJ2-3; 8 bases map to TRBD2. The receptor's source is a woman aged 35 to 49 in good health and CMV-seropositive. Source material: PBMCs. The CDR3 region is CASSVRGGTDTQYF. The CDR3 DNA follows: TGTGCCAGCAGCGTTCGGGGGGGAACAGATACGCAGTATTTT.